This T cell receptor beta chain was found in a study of T cells in Graves' hyperthyroidism and ophthalmopathy. Many counts were recorded for this clonotype. Germline CDR1 is LNHDA and CDR2 is SQIVND (reference sequence). The length of the CDR3 is 13 residues. Trimming took off 7 bases at V and 3 bases at J, with 12 bases between the two ends. RNA transcripts provided the source from which TCR beta CDR3 regions were amplified. The study used the HTBI primer set for a first-round RT-PCR of the TCR CDR3. Via MiXCR, TCRdb re-called the multiplex PCR reads, giving one row per CDR3 protein. The data contain around 610,000 distinct CDR3 sequences, 14% to 15% of them singletons.

The source material was blood. This sequence was found in a woman aged 35 to 49 with Graves' ophthalmopathy. The V call is TRBV19, the J call TRBJ1-1, with unresolved D. The CDR3 DNA reads TGTGCCAGTAACCTCGGGCGGGACACTGAAGCTTTCTTT. It encodes CASNLGRDTEAFF.